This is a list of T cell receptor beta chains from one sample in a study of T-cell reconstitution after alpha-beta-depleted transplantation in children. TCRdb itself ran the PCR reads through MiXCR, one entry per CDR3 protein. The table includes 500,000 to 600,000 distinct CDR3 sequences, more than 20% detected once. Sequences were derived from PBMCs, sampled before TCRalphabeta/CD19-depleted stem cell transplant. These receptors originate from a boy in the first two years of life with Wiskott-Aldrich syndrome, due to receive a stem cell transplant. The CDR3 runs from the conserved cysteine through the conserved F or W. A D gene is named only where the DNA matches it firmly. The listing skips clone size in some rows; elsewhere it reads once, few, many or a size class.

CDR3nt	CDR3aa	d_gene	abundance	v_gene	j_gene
TGTGCCAGCAGCTTAGCGCGGGGCGGGAGGGAATCCTACGAGCAGTACTTC	CASSLARGGRESYEQYF	TRBD2	NA	TRBV7-2	TRBJ2-7
TGCGCCAGCAGCCAACCCGGGACAGGGGGCGGCGAGCAGTACTTC	CASSQPGTGGGEQYF	TRBD1	NA	TRBV4-1	TRBJ2-7
TGTGCCAGCAGTTTATCGGGCGGGAGAGCGGACGGTGAGCAGTTCTTC	CASSLSGGRADGEQFF	TRBD2	NA	TRBV27	TRBJ2-1
TGCAGCGTTGAACTCAGCGATGAGCAGTTCTTC	CSVELSDEQFF	NA	NA	TRBV29-1	TRBJ2-1
TGTGCCAGCAGCTTAACCTGGGCCTCCTACAATGAGCAGTTCTTC	CASSLTWASYNEQFF	NA	NA	TRBV7-7	TRBJ2-1
TGTGCCACCCGAGAGGGGGCAGGCAATCAGCCCCAGCATTTT	CATREGAGNQPQHF	TRBD1	NA	TRBV28	TRBJ1-5
TGTGCCAGCAGCTTAGGGGCAGGGGATGAGCAGTTCTTC	CASSLGAGDEQFF	NA	NA	TRBV7-9	TRBJ2-1
TGCAGCGCCGGGGTAGTACTCACTGAAGCTTTCTTT	CSAGVVLTEAFF	NA	few	TRBV29-1	TRBJ1-1
TGCGCCAGCAGCTTGGCTAAGATCGGGACTAGCGCCTACGAGCAGTACTTC	CASSLAKIGTSAYEQYF	TRBD2	few	TRBV5-1	TRBJ2-7
TGCGCCAGCAGCCAAGTCCAGTTAACCGGGGAGCTGTTTTTT	CASSQVQLTGELFF	NA	few	TRBV5-1	TRBJ2-2
TGCAGCGTGATAGGCCGGGACAGACTAGAAGCTTTCTTT	CSVIGRDRLEAFF	TRBD1	few	TRBV29-1	TRBJ1-1
TGTGCCAGCAGCTTAGGAGGACTAGCGGCCACAGATACGCAGTATTTT	CASSLGGLAATDTQYF	TRBD2	few	TRBV7-8	TRBJ2-3
TGTGCCAGCAGTGTAAGGGGACAGGGGGTTGCCGAGCAGTACTTC	CASSVRGQGVAEQYF	TRBD1	NA	TRBV27	TRBJ2-7
TGCAGTGCTAGAGATCCCCTAGCTGGTACCCGGGACGAGCAGTACTTC	CSARDPLAGTRDEQYF	NA	NA	TRBV20-1	TRBJ2-7
TGCGCCAGCAGCCTACACGGGCTGTCGGACTACGAGCAGTACTTC	CASSLHGLSDYEQYF	NA	NA	TRBV5-1	TRBJ2-7
TGCGCCAGCAGCTTGCAGGTCGATCAGCCCCAGCATTTT	CASSLQVDQPQHF	NA	few	TRBV5-1	TRBJ1-5
TGTGCCACCAGCCCCGGACTTTACGAGCAGTACTTC	CATSPGLYEQYF	NA	few	TRBV15	TRBJ2-7
TGCAGTGCTAGAGGGGTGGGAAGCGGTAGCACAGATACGCAGTATTTT	CSARGVGSGSTDTQYF	NA	once	TRBV20-1	TRBJ2-3
TGTGCCAGCAACCCGGGACACGGTATCCACACTCGGGACAATGAGCAGTTCTTC	CASNPGHGIHTRDNEQFF	NA	few	TRBV6-4	TRBJ2-1
TGTGCTAGTGGTTTGGATCTCAGGGGTAACTATGGCTACACCTTC	CASGLDLRGNYGYTF	NA	NA	TRBV12-5	TRBJ1-2
TGCAGTGCTAGAAAGGGTAACACTGAAGCTTTCTTT	CSARKGNTEAFF	NA	few	TRBV20-1	TRBJ1-1
TGTGCCAGCAGCCCTAGTGGGATCCGGGAGACCCAGTACTTC	CASSPSGIRETQYF	NA	NA	TRBV7-7	TRBJ2-5
TGCAGTGTCGCCGGGACTAGCGGGAGAAATGAGCAGTTCTTC	CSVAGTSGRNEQFF	TRBD2	NA	TRBV20-1	TRBJ2-1
TGCAGTGCTAGAGATGTACAAGCGACCTACAATGAGCAGTTCTTC	CSARDVQATYNEQFF	NA	few	TRBV20-1	TRBJ2-1
TGCGCCAGCAGCTCCCGAGGGACTAGCGGGTGGGGGGCAAGCTCCTACAATGAGCAGTTCTTC	CASSSRGTSGWGASSYNEQFF	TRBD2	few	TRBV5-1	TRBJ2-1
TGTGCCAGCAGCCCGGGACCGGGAGCCTACGAGCAGTACTTC	CASSPGPGAYEQYF	NA	few	TRBV5-5	TRBJ2-7
TGTGCCAGTAGTAAGACCGGCACTACGGGCTACACCTTC	CASSKTGTTGYTF	NA	NA	TRBV19	TRBJ1-2
TGCGCCAGCAGCCTTTTGACTAGCGGGAACACCGGGGAGCTGTTTTTT	CASSLLTSGNTGELFF	TRBD2	few	TRBV5-1	TRBJ2-2
TGCAGTGCCCCGATCGGGTTCTCCTACGAGCAGTACTTC	CSAPIGFSYEQYF	NA	NA	TRBV20-1	TRBJ2-7
TGTGCCACCAGCCGCGGGGATAATCTGGGCACTGAAGCTTTCTTT	CATSRGDNLGTEAFF	NA	few	TRBV15	TRBJ1-1
TGCAGTGCCCGGACTAGCGGGTACACAGATACGCAGTATTTT	CSARTSGYTDTQYF	TRBD2	NA	TRBV20-1	TRBJ2-3
TGCGCCAGCAGCTTGCCGACTAGCGGGAGGGCCAATGAGCAGTTCTTC	CASSLPTSGRANEQFF	TRBD2	NA	TRBV5-1	TRBJ2-1
TGTGCCAGCAGTTTAGTAATGCCGGGAGGATACAATGAGCAGTTCTTC	CASSLVMPGGYNEQFF	TRBD2	NA	TRBV27	TRBJ2-1
TGTGCCAGCAGTCCACTCGAACCAAGGGAGCAGTTCTTC	CASSPLEPREQFF	NA	few	TRBV12-3/TRBV12-4	TRBJ2-1
TGTGCCATCAGTGCCGTCAGGGCTTCCACGATGGGCGGGGAGCTGTTTTTT	CAISAVRASTMGGELFF	NA	NA	TRBV10-3	TRBJ2-2
TGTGCCACGAACAGGGGTGGTACTCATGAGCAGTTCTTC	CATNRGGTHEQFF	TRBD1	NA	TRBV24-1	TRBJ2-1
TGCGCCAGCAGCTTGCAGGGGCAAGGAGATACGCAGTATTTT	CASSLQGQGDTQYF	NA	NA	TRBV5-1	TRBJ2-3
TGCGCCAGCAGCCCCGACCCCGGTGCAGATACGCAGTATTTT	CASSPDPGADTQYF	NA	NA	TRBV5-1	TRBJ2-3
TGTGCCATCAGTGACAGGGAGGGCTCCAATACGCAGTATTTT	CAISDREGSNTQYF	TRBD2	few	TRBV10-3	TRBJ2-3
TGTGCCAGCAGTTTACAGCAATCACCCCTCCACTTT	CASSLQQSPLHF	NA	few	TRBV28	TRBJ1-6
TGCGCCAGCAGTTTTGACAGGGGGCATCAGCCCCAGCATTTT	CASSFDRGHQPQHF	TRBD1	NA	TRBV5-1	TRBJ1-5
TGTGCCACCAGTGATTATGCGCAGCCCCAGCATTTT	CATSDYAQPQHF	NA	few	TRBV24-1	TRBJ1-5
TGTGCCAGCAGTCTCTGGACAGGGCCCGAGCAGTACTTC	CASSLWTGPEQYF	TRBD1	few	TRBV12-3/TRBV12-4	TRBJ2-7
TGTGCCAGCAGCCCTCTTGGGGGGGGGACCCACAATGAGCAGTTCTTC	CASSPLGGGTHNEQFF	TRBD2	NA	TRBV5-5	TRBJ2-1
TGTGCCATCAGGGCGACTAGCGGGGACCAAGAGACCCAGTACTTC	CAIRATSGDQETQYF	TRBD2	few	TRBV10-3	TRBJ2-5
TGCAGTGCTAGTACAGGGACTGAAAAACTGTTTTTT	CSASTGTEKLFF	NA	NA	TRBV20-1	TRBJ1-4
TGCGCCAGCAGCCAAGTGGGACAGAGCTCCTACAATGAGCAGTTCTTC	CASSQVGQSSYNEQFF	TRBD1	NA	TRBV4-1	TRBJ2-1
TGTGCCATCAGTGAGGGGACTAGCGTGTACACAGATACGCAGTATTTT	CAISEGTSVYTDTQYF	TRBD2	NA	TRBV10-3	TRBJ2-3